This TCR beta chain was sequenced for a study of blood T cell repertoires in COVID-19. Some clones are missing from TCRdb's copy, which holds only in-frame ones; the method was immunoSEQ multiplex PCR. Found here are about 380,000 clones, 88% of them singletons; the top ten hold 1.2%. Researchers sorted participants into cohorts using their self-reported clinical history. This TCR was sampled from a woman younger than 35 who had recovered from COVID-19. Source material: PBMCs or T cells enriched from blood (not recorded which).

The CDR3 nucleotides read TGTGCCAGCTCAAGTCCGGGACAGGGGACCTCCTCGAACACCGGGGAGCTGTTTTTT. Translation: CASSSPGQGTSSNTGELFF. The V call is TRBV18, the J call TRBJ2-2; TRBD1 matches at 10 bases. V trimming: 5 bases; J trimming: 0 bases; junction bases outside the gene matches: 12. Germline CDR1 is KGHSH and CDR2 is LQKENI. CDR3 length: 19 residues.